The rows below give T cell receptor beta chains drawn from one sample of a study of Graves' ophthalmopathy and Graves' hyperthyroidism. TCRdb re-analysed the multiplex PCR reads in MiXCR, keeping a single row per CDR3 protein. The profile shows 650,000 to 900,000 distinct CDR3 sequences, about 44% of them singletons. The specimen sequenced was peripheral blood. The source of these receptors is an adult man with Graves' ophthalmopathy. Both conserved end residues are part of each CDR3. D genes are given only for firm matches. Clone size is stated in some rows and not others, as once, few, many or a class when expanded.

clone_size | j_call | v_call | d_call | cdr3_nt | cdr3_aa
few | TRBJ2-2 | TRBV29-1 | NA | TGCAGCGTTGAAGATCCTCCAGGGACCGGGGAGCTGTTTTTT | CSVEDPPGTGELFF
many | TRBJ1-3 | TRBV7-2 | NA | TGTGCCAGCAGCCACCCTCCGGTGCGGGGAAACACCATATATTTT | CASSHPPVRGNTIYF
many | TRBJ1-3 | TRBV4-3 | NA | TGCGCCAGCAGCCACACACAAGAAGGAAACACCATATATTTT | CASSHTQEGNTIYF
many | TRBJ1-1 | TRBV29-1 | NA | TGCAGTGCAGGGAACACTGAAGCTTTCTTT | CSAGNTEAFF
NA | TRBJ2-5 | TRBV12-3/TRBV12-4 | NA | TGTGCCAGCAGTTTAGCAACAGGGAGAACTTTGAGAGAGACCCAGTACTTC | CASSLATGRTLRETQYF
many | TRBJ1-2 | TRBV7-2 | NA | TGTGCCAGCAGCTTAGAGAGGGGAGTCTATGGCTACACCTTC | CASSLERGVYGYTF
many | TRBJ1-2 | TRBV5-1 | NA | TGCGCCAGCAGCCCGGGACAATCGGCCTATGGCTACACCTTC | CASSPGQSAYGYTF
NA | TRBJ2-5 | TRBV4-3 | NA | TGCGCCAGCAGCCAAGAATTTCAGGGAGTAGAGACCCAGTACTTC | CASSQEFQGVETQYF
NA | TRBJ2-7 | TRBV10-3 | NA | TGTGCCAGCAGTTACTCCAGGGCTGACCACGAGCAGTACTTC | CASSYSRADHEQYF
NA | TRBJ2-7 | TRBV29-1 | TRBD1 | TGCAGCGTTTCTCCCGGGACAGGAGCCTACGAGCAGTACTTC | CSVSPGTGAYEQYF
few | TRBJ1-1 | TRBV4-3 | NA | TGCGCCAGCAGCCAAGGAAGGCGGAGCACTGAAGCTTTCTTT | CASSQGRRSTEAFF
NA | TRBJ1-2 | TRBV7-2 | NA | TGTGCCAGCAGCTTAGATCTGGGGGCGGGTAACTATGGCTACACCTTC | CASSLDLGAGNYGYTF
NA | TRBJ2-7 | TRBV12-3/TRBV12-4 | TRBD2 | TGTGCCAGCAGAACTACTAGCGGGAGTACGTACGAGCAGTACTTC | CASRTTSGSTYEQYF
NA | TRBJ2-2 | TRBV9 | NA | TGTGCCAGCAGCCAAGTGCAGCGGGTCACGCGGGGGCGGCATGGGGAGCTGTTTTTT | CASSQVQRVTRGRHGELFF
NA | TRBJ1-1 | TRBV12-1 | NA | TGTGCCAGCAGCTTTAAGGCGACAGTGAACACTGAAGCTTTCTTT | CASSFKATVNTEAFF
many | TRBJ1-2 | TRBV19 | NA | TGTGCCAGTAGTGGAGGCAGGGGCGACTATGGCTACACCTTC | CASSGGRGDYGYTF
NA | TRBJ1-4 | TRBV7-8 | TRBD1 | TGTGCCAGCAGCCAGCCGGGACAGGCAAATGAAAAACTGTTTTTT | CASSQPGQANEKLFF
many | TRBJ1-1 | TRBV29-1 | TRBD1 | TGCAGCGTTGAAGGGGGGTACAGGGGGGACACTGAAGCTTTCTTT | CSVEGGYRGDTEAFF
NA | TRBJ1-5 | TRBV24-1 | NA | TGTGCCAGCAGTTTCGCTACCAATCAGCCCCAGCATTTT | CASSFATNQPQHF
NA | TRBJ2-3 | TRBV24-1 | TRBD1 | TGTGCCACCAGTGATCTACCGGGACAGGAAAGGGATACGCAGTATTTT | CATSDLPGQERDTQYF
many | TRBJ1-1 | TRBV2 | TRBD1 | TGTGCCAGCAGGGACAGGGAGGTCGTTGAAGCTTTCTTT | CASRDREVVEAFF
NA | TRBJ2-7 | TRBV20-1 | NA | TGCAGTGCAAGGCCCCCGGGGTCCTACGAGCAGTACTTC | CSARPPGSYEQYF
many | TRBJ2-2 | TRBV7-9 | NA | TGTGCCAGCAGCTTAGTCCGCGGGGAGAACACCGGGGAGCTGTTTTTT | CASSLVRGENTGELFF
NA | TRBJ1-2 | TRBV25-1 | NA | TGTGCCAGCAGTTACTCGGGACCCCAGAACTATGGCTACACCTTC | CASSYSGPQNYGYTF
few | TRBJ2-7 | TRBV10-1 | TRBD2 | TGCGCCAGCAGTGAGGCGACTAGCGGAACTTACTACGAGCAGTACTTC | CASSEATSGTYYEQYF
few | TRBJ2-7 | TRBV6-5 | NA | TGTGCCAGCAGTGCGACAGGCAGCTCCTACGAGCAGTACTTC | CASSATGSSYEQYF
NA | TRBJ2-7 | TRBV19 | NA | TGTGCCAGCAGACAGGTCACCGGGCCCTACGAGCAGTACTTC | CASRQVTGPYEQYF
NA | TRBJ1-2 | TRBV10-3 | NA | TGTGCCAGCAGTTACTCCACCGGGACCTTCTATGGCTACACCTTC | CASSYSTGTFYGYTF
NA | TRBJ2-7 | TRBV2 | NA | TGTGCCAGCAGTGAATGGGGGAGAAGGGTAGGTTTC | CASSEWGRRVGF
NA | TRBJ2-7 | TRBV7-2 | NA | TGTGCCAGCAGCTTTGGGTACTCCTACGAGCAGTACTTC | CASSFGYSYEQYF
NA | TRBJ2-5 | TRBV9 | NA | TGTGCCAGCAGCGTAGATAGGGGGAGTGAGGAGACCCAGTACTTC | CASSVDRGSEETQYF
NA | TRBJ1-2 | TRBV29-1 | NA | TGCAGGCCAGTAGAGGCTGGCGGCTACACCTTC | CRPVEAGGYTF
many | TRBJ1-5 | TRBV9 | NA | TGTGCCAGCAGCGCCGTCGGGGGGCCCCAGCATTTT | CASSAVGGPQHF
NA | TRBJ1-1 | TRBV29-1 | NA | TGCAGTGAGAGACAGGTTACGAACACTGAAGCTTTCTTT | CSERQVTNTEAFF
many | TRBJ2-7 | TRBV20-1 | TRBD1 | TGCAGTGCTAGGGGACAGGGGGCGAGGGAGCAGTACTTC | CSARGQGAREQYF
NA | TRBJ2-7 | TRBV7-9 | NA | TGCGCCAGCAGCCAAGCATGGCGGGACACCTACGAGCAGTACTTC | CASSQAWRDTYEQYF
NA | TRBJ1-2 | TRBV20-1 | NA | TGCAGTGCTAGAGTCGCCTCCGGGACCAACTATGGCTACACCTTC | CSARVASGTNYGYTF
NA | TRBJ2-6 | TRBV10-3 | NA | TGTGCCATCAGTTACCGAGGTGACACTGAAGCTTTC | CAISYRGDTEAF
many | TRBJ1-2 | TRBV2 | NA | TGTGCCAGAACTTCGGGGAGGGGGTCAAGTACCTTC | CARTSGRGSSTF
NA | TRBJ1-2 | TRBV6-5 | NA | TGTGCCAGCTCCAGGACCTCTCCGACGGTCTATGGCTACACCTTC | CASSRTSPTVYGYTF
NA | TRBJ2-5 | TRBV29-1 | TRBD1 | TGCAGCGTTTCACGGACAGGGGATGGTAGGGAGACCCAGTACTTC | CSVSRTGDGRETQYF
NA | TRBJ2-7 | TRBV29-1 | NA | TGCAGTTGTGGGCCAGGGGCCTACGAGCAGTACTTC | CSCGPGAYEQYF
once | TRBJ2-5 | TRBV29-1 | TRBD1 | TGCAGCTTAAGGGAAGCCGGGACAGTCGAGACCCAGTACTTC | CSLREAGTVETQYF
many | TRBJ2-2 | TRBV2 | NA | TGTGCCAGCAGTGAAGAAGCGGTCACCGGGGAGCTGTTTTTT | CASSEEAVTGELFF
NA | TRBJ1-1 | TRBV7-8 | TRBD1 | TGTGCCAGCAGCGCCTCGTACCGGGACAGGATTAGAAACACTGAAGCTTTCTTT | CASSASYRDRIRNTEAFF
few | TRBJ2-7 | TRBV7-9 | NA | TGTGCCAGCAGCTTACGAGGGGGGGTTTACGAGCAGTACTTC | CASSLRGGVYEQYF
many | TRBJ1-2 | TRBV6-5 | TRBD1 | TGTGCCAGCAGTTCAACCCCGGGACAGGGATCCAGGGATGGCTACACCTTC | CASSSTPGQGSRDGYTF
once | TRBJ2-6 | TRBV24-1 | TRBD1 | TGTGCCACCAGTGACCCAGGGACAGGGGCCGAAGGCTCTGGGGCCAACGTCCTGACTTTC | CATSDPGTGAEGSGANVLTF
NA | TRBJ1-2 | TRBV5-4 | NA | TGTGCCAGCAGCTTGGTTAGGGACTATGGCTACACCTTC | CASSLVRDYGYTF
many | TRBJ1-2 | TRBV2 | NA | TGTGCCAGCAGTGAAGAGGAAGGCTACACCTTC | CASSEEEGYTF
NA | TRBJ2-7 | TRBV27 | NA | TGTGCCAGCCGGGACGAGCAGTACTTC | CASRDEQYF
NA | TRBJ1-1 | TRBV6-6 | NA | TGTGCCAGCAGTTACTGGGGGCTCACTGAAGCTTTCTTT | CASSYWGLTEAFF